The next 3 T cell receptor beta chains were all read from a single sample in a study of shared clonotypes between healthy human individuals. As defined, naive CD8 cells were CD45RO-negative and positively selected for CCR7, with terminally differentiated effector memory CD45RA+ cells excluded. Using immunoSEQ multiplex PCR, the repertoire was profiled, and TCRdb retains in-frame clones only, with some absent. The profile covers around 2,000,000 clones, with about 95% appearing a single time and 0.95% to 1.5% taken by the ten largest. Sequenced sample: naive CD8+ T cells sorted from blood. Source of these receptors: a man aged 18 to 29 in good health.

The chain is built from TRBV4-3 and TRBJ1-3; D is possibly TRBD1 (6 bases). V was pared by 1 base and J by 3 bases, with 16 bases between. This CDR3 spans 17 amino acids. In germline, CDR1 is LGHNA, CDR2 YSLEER. The CDR3 reads CASSQVGPGDFGNTIYF. Written as DNA, the CDR3 is TGCGCCAGCAGCCAAGTTGGACCAGGGGATTTTGGAAACACCATATATTTT.

With respect to this clone: The sample carries other DNA sequences with the same CDR3. The CDR3 DNA sequence: TGTGCCTGGAGAGGCTATGGCTACACCTTC. Translated: CAWRGYGYTF. The chain joins TRBV30 to TRBJ1-2; D gene ambiguous. Germline V gene lookup returns CDR1 GTSNPN and CDR2 SVGIG (reference sequence). Between the trimmed V and J ends, which lost 3 bases and 4 bases, there was a span of 3 bases. CDR3 size: 10 residues.

This clone has only one observation. The chain links TRBV4-3 to TRBJ2-1; TRBD2 matches 7 bases. Losses at the gene ends were 0 bases for V and 7 bases for J; bases not matched to a gene: 9. CDR1 is LGHNA, CDR2 YSLEER, per germline. This CDR3 spans 16 amino acids. CDR3 DNA: TGCGCCAGCAGCCAAGATTCGGGAGGCAGCCCGAATGAGCAGTTCTTC. Translating gives CASSQDSGGSPNEQFF.